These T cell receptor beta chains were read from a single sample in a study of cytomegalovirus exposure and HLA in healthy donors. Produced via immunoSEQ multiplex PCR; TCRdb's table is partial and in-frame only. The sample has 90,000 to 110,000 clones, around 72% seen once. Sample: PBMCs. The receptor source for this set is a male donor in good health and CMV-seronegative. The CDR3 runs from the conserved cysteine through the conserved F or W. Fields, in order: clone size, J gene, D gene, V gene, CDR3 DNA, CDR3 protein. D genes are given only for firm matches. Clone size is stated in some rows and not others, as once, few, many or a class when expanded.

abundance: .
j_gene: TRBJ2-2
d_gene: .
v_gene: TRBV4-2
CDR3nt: TGTGCCAGCAGCCAAGATTCAGGGACTCCCACCGGGGAGCTGTTTTTT
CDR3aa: CASSQDSGTPTGELFF

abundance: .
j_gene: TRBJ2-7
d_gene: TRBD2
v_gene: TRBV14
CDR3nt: TGTGCCAGCAGCTGGACTAGCGGCGCCCATTACGAGCAGTACTTC
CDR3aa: CASSWTSGAHYEQYF

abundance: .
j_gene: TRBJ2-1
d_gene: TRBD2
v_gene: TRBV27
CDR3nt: TGTGCCAGCAGTTTACTCCCTGCGACTAGCGGATTATTAAGCTCCTACAATGAGCAGTTCTTC
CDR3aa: CASSLLPATSGLLSSYNEQFF

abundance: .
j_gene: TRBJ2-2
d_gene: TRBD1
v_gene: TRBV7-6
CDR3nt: TGTGCCAGCAGCTTAGCCGGGACAGGGATTCCCGGGGAGCTGTTTTTT
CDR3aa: CASSLAGTGIPGELFF

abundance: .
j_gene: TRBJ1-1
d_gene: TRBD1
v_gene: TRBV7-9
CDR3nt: TGTTCCAGCAGGCGGACAGGGGAGCCCACTGAAGCTTTCTTT
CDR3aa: CSSRRTGEPTEAFF

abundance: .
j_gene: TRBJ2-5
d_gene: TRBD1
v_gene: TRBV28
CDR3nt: TGTGCCAGCAGAGCCGGGACAGTTGAGACCCAGTACTTC
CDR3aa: CASRAGTVETQYF

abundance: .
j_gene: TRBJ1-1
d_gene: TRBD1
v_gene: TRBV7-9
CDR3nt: TGTGCCAGCAGCTTAGGCGGGACAGGGATCACTGAAGCTTTCTTT
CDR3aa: CASSLGGTGITEAFF

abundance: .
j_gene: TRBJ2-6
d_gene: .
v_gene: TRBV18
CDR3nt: TGTGCCAGCTCACCTGAGGGAGTCTCTGGGGCCAACGTCCTGACTTTC
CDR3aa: CASSPEGVSGANVLTF

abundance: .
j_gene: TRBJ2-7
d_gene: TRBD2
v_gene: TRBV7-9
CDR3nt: TGTGCCAGCAGCTTAGGTGGGACTAGCGGGTCCTACGAGCAGTACTTC
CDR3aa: CASSLGGTSGSYEQYF

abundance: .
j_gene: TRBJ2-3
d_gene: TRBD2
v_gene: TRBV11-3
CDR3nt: TGTGCCAGCAGCCCAGCGGGAGGGCCATCGAATACGCAGTATTTT
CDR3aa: CASSPAGGPSNTQYF

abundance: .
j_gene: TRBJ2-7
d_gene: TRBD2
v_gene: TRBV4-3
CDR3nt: TGCGCCAGCAGCCCGCGACTAGCATCGACCTACGAGCAGTACTTC
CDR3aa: CASSPRLASTYEQYF

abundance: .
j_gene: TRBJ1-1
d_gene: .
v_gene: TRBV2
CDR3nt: TGTGCCAGCAGAACAGTCATGAACACTGAAGCTTTCTTT
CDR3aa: CASRTVMNTEAFF

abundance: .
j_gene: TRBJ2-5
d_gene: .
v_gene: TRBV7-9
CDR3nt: TGTGCCAGCAGCTTATCGGCCGACGGGGAGACCCAGTACTTC
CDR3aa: CASSLSADGETQYF

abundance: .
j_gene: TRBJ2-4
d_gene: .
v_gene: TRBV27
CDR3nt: TGTGCCATCCGGGACTCTTTCTGGGGCATTCAGTACTTC
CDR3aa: CAIRDSFWGIQYF

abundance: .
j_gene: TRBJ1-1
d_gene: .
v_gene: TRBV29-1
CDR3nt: TGCAGCGGCCTGTACAGAATGGGGCTTAACACTGAAGCTTTCTTT
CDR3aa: CSGLYRMGLNTEAFF

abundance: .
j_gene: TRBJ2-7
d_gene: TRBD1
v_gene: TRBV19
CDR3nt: TGTGCCAGTAGTCGTGGCAGGGGGTCGGGTGAGCAGTACTTC
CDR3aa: CASSRGRGSGEQYF

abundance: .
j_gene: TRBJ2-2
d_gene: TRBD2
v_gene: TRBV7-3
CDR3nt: TGTGCCACGTTGGGGGGAGGGGCCGGGGAGCTGTTTTTT
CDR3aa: CATLGGGAGELFF

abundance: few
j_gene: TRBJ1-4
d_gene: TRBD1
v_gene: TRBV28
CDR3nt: TGTGCCAGCAGTCCCGCCGGGACAGGGGGAGAAAAACTGTTTTTT
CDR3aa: CASSPAGTGGEKLFF

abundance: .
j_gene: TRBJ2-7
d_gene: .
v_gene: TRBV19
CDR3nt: TGTGCCAGTAGTCCCTCAAGACAGACCGAGCAGTACTTC
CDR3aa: CASSPSRQTEQYF

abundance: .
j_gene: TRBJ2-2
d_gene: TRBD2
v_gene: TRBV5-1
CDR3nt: TGCGCCAGCAGGTCGGGACTAGCGGCTCGGAACGGGAACACCGGGGAGCTGTTTTTT
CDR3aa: CASRSGLAARNGNTGELFF

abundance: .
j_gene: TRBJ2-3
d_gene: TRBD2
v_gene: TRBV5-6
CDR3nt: TGTGCCAGCAGCCCGAGGACCGGACTAGCGGGATCCACAGATACGCAGTATTTT
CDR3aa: CASSPRTGLAGSTDTQYF

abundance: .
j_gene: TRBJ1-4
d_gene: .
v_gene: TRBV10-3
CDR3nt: TGTGCCATCAGCGAAGGACAAACCAGTGAAAAACTGTTTTTT
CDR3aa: CAISEGQTSEKLFF

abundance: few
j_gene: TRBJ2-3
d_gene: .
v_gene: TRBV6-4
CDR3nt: TGTGCCAGCAGTGACTCGGCTAGTTCAGATACGCAGTATTTT
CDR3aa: CASSDSASSDTQYF

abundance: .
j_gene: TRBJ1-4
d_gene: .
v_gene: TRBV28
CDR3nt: TGTGCCAGCATTCGAGCAACTAATGAAAAACTGTTTTTT
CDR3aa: CASIRATNEKLFF

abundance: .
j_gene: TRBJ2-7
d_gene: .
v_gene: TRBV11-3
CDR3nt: TGTGCCAGCAGCCCGGCGGGCTTGGGGGAGCAGTACTTC
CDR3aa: CASSPAGLGEQYF

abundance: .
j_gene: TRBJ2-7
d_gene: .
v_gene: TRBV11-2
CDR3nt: TGTGCCAGCATGGAGGTTCTAAGCTCCTACGAGCAGTACTTC
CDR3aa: CASMEVLSSYEQYF

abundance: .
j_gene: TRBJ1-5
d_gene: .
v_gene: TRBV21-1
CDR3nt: TGTGCCAGCAGCAAAGCCGGGTTCAAGGGCAATCAGCCCCAGCATTTT
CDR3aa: CASSKAGFKGNQPQHF

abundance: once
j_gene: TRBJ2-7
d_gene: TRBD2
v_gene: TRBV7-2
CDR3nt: TGTGCCAGCAGCTTGGGACTAGGAGGGGCCGACGAGCAGTACTTC
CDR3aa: CASSLGLGGADEQYF

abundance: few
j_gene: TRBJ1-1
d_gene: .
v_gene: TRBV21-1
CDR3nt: TGTGCCAGAGGGGGGGGTTTAATCGGCAAAGCGGGAAACACTGAAGCTTTCTTT
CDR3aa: CARGGGLIGKAGNTEAFF

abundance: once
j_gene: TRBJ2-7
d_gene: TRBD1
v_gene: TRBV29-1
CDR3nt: TGCAGCGTTGAGAATGACAGGGGACCTTACGAGCAGTACTTC
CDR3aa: CSVENDRGPYEQYF

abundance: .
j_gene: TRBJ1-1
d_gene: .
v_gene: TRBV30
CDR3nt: TGTGCCTGGAGGGGACATAAAGACAGGAACACTGAAGCTTTCTTT
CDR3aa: CAWRGHKDRNTEAFF

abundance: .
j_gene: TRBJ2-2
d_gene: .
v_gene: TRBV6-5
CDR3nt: TGTGCCAGCAGTTACTCGTCCGGCGGGCACGCCGGGGAGCTGTTTTTT
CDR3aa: CASSYSSGGHAGELFF

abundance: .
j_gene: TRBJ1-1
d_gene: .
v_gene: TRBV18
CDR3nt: TGTGCCAGCTCACCAGGGGGGGGTAGCGAAGTGAACACTGAAGCTTTCTTT
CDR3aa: CASSPGGGSEVNTEAFF

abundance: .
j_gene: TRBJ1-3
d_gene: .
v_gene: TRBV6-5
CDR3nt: TGTGCCAGCAGTTATTCTACAGGGTCTGGAAACACCATATATTTT
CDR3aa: CASSYSTGSGNTIYF

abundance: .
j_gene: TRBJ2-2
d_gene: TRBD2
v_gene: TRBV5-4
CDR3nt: TGTGCCAGCAGCTTGGCCGCTAGCGGGACCGGGGAGCTGTTTTTT
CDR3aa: CASSLAASGTGELFF

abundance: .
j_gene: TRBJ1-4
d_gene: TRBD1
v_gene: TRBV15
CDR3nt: TGTGCCACCAGCAACCAACAGGGGCGGGCTAATGAAAAACTGTTTTTT
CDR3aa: CATSNQQGRANEKLFF

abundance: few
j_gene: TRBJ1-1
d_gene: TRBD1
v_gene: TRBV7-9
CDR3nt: TGTGCCAGCACTACCGGGACAGGACCGAACACTGAAGCTTTCTTT
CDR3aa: CASTTGTGPNTEAFF

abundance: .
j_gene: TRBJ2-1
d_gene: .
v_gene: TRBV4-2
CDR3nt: TGTGCCAGCAGCCAGGGGGGGAGGGGGAGCTCCTACAATGAGCAGTTCTTC
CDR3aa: CASSQGGRGSSYNEQFF

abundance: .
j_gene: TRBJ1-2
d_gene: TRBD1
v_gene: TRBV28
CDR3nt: TGTGCCAGCAGTTTGCGACAGGGAAATTATGGCTACACCTTC
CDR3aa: CASSLRQGNYGYTF